The 28 T cell receptor beta chains below were found in one sample sequenced in a study of PD-L1 blockade in urothelial cancer. The time point: pretreatment peripheral blood. Clones were read by immunoSEQ multiplex PCR, and TCRdb kept only the in-frame ones, dropping some. Altogether tens of thousands of clones are present, roughly 84% being singletons, with the ten largest covering approximately 10%. The sequences come from PBMCs, collected around atezolizumab (anti-PD-L1) treatment. The receptor source for this set is a woman in her 70s with urothelial cancer.

The chain combines TRBV5-5 with TRBJ2-5; 7 bases match TRBD2. V gave up 4 bases and J gave up 1 base; unmatched junction bases: 7. The CDR3 is made up of 15 amino acids. Germline CDR1 SGHKS, CDR2 YYEKEE (reference sequence). CDR3 region: CASSGLGGTQETQYF. CDR3 DNA sequence: TGTGCCAGCAGCGGTCTGGGGGGGACCCAAGAGACCCAGTACTTC.

V is TRBV27 and J is TRBJ2-2, with 8 bases identical to TRBD1. The CDR3 runs 14 residues. The germline CDR1 and CDR2 sequences are MNHEY and SMNVEV (reference sequence). V shed 6 bases, J shed 6 bases, and the junction held 6 bases outside the gene matches. CDR3 DNA sequence: TGTGCCAGCAGACGAGAGACAGGGGCCGGGGAGCTGTTTTTT. This codes for CASRRETGAGELFF.

V and J are TRBV6-1 and TRBJ1-3, with D unresolved. Between the trimmed V and J ends, which lost 9 bases and 4 bases, there was a span of 13 bases. The CDR3 extends over 13 amino acids. Germline-derived CDR1 and CDR2 are MNHNS and SASEGT. The CDR3 protein is CASILPPGNTIYF. As DNA, the CDR3 is TGTGCCAGTATCCTCCCCCCCGGAAACACCATATATTTT.

The chain is built from TRBV10-2 and TRBJ2-3, with D maybe TRBD2 (6 bases). V was pared by 8 bases and J by 2 bases, with 17 bases between. The CDR3 covers 15 residues. Per the germline V gene, CDR1 is WSHSY and CDR2 is SAAADI. CDR3 in DNA: TGCGCCAGCTCTCCGGCGGGATGGGACACAGATACGCAGTATTTT. It yields the protein CASSPAGWDTDTQYF.

The chain employs TRBV30 and TRBJ1-1, with TRBD1 identical over 10 bases. J was trimmed by 3 bases and V by 3 bases; bases with no gene match: 1. The germline V gene encodes CDR1 GTSNPN and CDR2 SVGIG (reference sequence). The CDR3 extends over 13 amino acids. In nucleotides, the CDR3 is TGTGCCTGGAGCGGGACAGGGGACACTGAAGCTTTCTTT. Translated: CAWSGTGDTEAFF.

The chain uses TRBV28 and TRBJ1-5; D ambiguous. Trimming shortened V by 4 bases and J by 4 bases, and 11 bases separated the two germline ends. Germline V gene sequence: CDR1 MDHEN, CDR2 SYDVKM. The CDR3 is 14 amino acids. Here the CDR3 reads CASSSGRLNQPQHF. The CDR3 coding sequence is TGTGCCAGCAGTTCCGGGAGACTTAATCAGCCCCAGCATTTT.

This clone was seen only once. The chain recombines TRBV6-5 with TRBJ1-1; unclear D gene. This CDR3 region has 14 residues. Trimming took off 6 bases at V and 1 base at J, with 12 bases between the two ends. Germline CDR1 MNHEY, CDR2 SVGAGI. In nucleotides, the CDR3 is TGTGCCAGCAGGGCGGGATCGACGAACACTGAAGCTTTCTTT. The encoded protein is CASRAGSTNTEAFF.

The chain uses TRBV5-1 and TRBJ2-2; 13 nucleotides agree with TRBD2. The V gene end was trimmed by 6 bases and the J gene end by 3 bases; junction bases not matched to a gene: 2. The CDR3 has 15 residues. Germline loops: CDR1 SGHRS, CDR2 YFSETQ. The chain's CDR3 is CASTGTSGDTGELFF. The CDR3 bases are TGCGCCAGCACTGGGACTAGCGGGGACACCGGGGAGCTGTTTTTT.

This clone showed up just once. The chain is built from TRBV9 and TRBJ2-1; weak D call: TRBD2 (6 bases). Trimming stripped 4 bases from V and 7 bases from J, with 18 bases between. There are 15 residues in the CDR3. In germline, CDR1 is SGDLS, CDR2 YYNGEE. The CDR3 is CASSSRDFPGNEQFF. In DNA form, the CDR3 reads TGTGCCAGCAGCTCCCGGGACTTCCCTGGGAATGAGCAGTTCTTC.

The chain carries TRBV19 and TRBJ2-7, with D tentatively TRBD2 (5 bases). The CDR3 consists of 14 residues. CDR1 is LNHDA and CDR2 is SQIVND in the germline V gene (reference sequence). Trimming shortened V by 5 bases and J by 5 bases, and 16 bases separated the two germline ends. The chain's CDR3 is CASSPWTPRDEQYF. DNA of the CDR3: TGTGCCAGTAGTCCCTGGACCCCGAGGGACGAGCAGTACTTC.

This sequence joins TRBV18 and TRBJ2-5, with D possibly matching TRBD2 (5 bases). Between the trimmed V and J ends, which lost 1 base and 5 bases, there was a span of 17 bases. The germline V gene has CDR1 KGHSH and CDR2 LQKENI. The CDR3 extends over 16 amino acids. The CDR3, as DNA: TGTGCCAGCTCACCACGACCTAGCATCCATTCGGAGACCCAGTACTTC. Its translation is CASSPRPSIHSETQYF.

The chain couples TRBV11-3 to TRBJ2-3; 7 bases agree with TRBD2. The V gene's germline CDR1 is SGHNT and CDR2 YENEEA. Trimming cost V 1 base and J 0 bases; bases outside gene matches: 4. There are 16 residues in the CDR3. This CDR3 reads CASSLVAGESTDTQYF. DNA of the CDR3: TGTGCCAGCAGCTTAGTGGCGGGGGAGAGCACAGATACGCAGTATTTT.

The rearrangement links TRBV5-6 to TRBJ1-4; 7 nucleotides line up with TRBD1. Looked up from germline, CDR1 is SGHDT and CDR2 is YYEEEE. The CDR3 totals 14 residues. V lost 4 bases and J lost 2; bases outside the gene matches: 2. The CDR3 region is CASSLTGTNEKLFF. The DNA for the CDR3 is TGTGCCAGCAGCCTGACAGGGACTAATGAAAAACTGTTTTTT.

V usage is TRBV10-3 and J usage is TRBJ2-3, with 8 nucleotides matching TRBD2. Germline CDR1 and CDR2: ENHRY and SYGVKD. V was clipped by 7 bases and J by 5 bases; unmatched bases: 11. The CDR3 sequence is 15 residues long. The CDR3 loop reads CAITLSGGRGDTQYF. The CDR3 DNA reads as TGTGCCATCACCCTGAGCGGGGGCCGGGGAGATACGCAGTATTTT.

Only a few counts were recorded for this clone. The genes are TRBV28 and TRBJ1-3, with D unresolved. CDR3 length equals 15 residues. V was shortened by 2 bases and J by 1 base, with 9 bases between the two germline ends. The germline V gene encodes CDR1 MDHEN and CDR2 SYDVKM. The DNA of the CDR3 is TGTGCCAGCAGTTTAGTCGAGCTGTCTGGAAACACCATATATTTT. Translating gives CASSLVELSGNTIYF.

The chain uses TRBV28 and TRBJ1-5; tentatively, D is TRBD1 (6 bases). Germline CDR1 and CDR2: MDHEN and SYDVKM. Trimming pared 3 bases from V and 7 bases from J, leaving 16 bases between. CDR3 length: 15 residues. The CDR3 protein is CASSFQGRVRQPQHF. The CDR3 DNA sequence: TGTGCCAGCAGTTTCCAGGGGCGCGTGCGACAGCCCCAGCATTTT. The full variable domain, completed using reference TRBV28 and TRBJ1-5, is DVKVTQSSRYLVKRTGEKVFLECVQDMDHENMFWYRQDPGLGLRLIYFSYDVKMKEKGDIPEGYSVSREKKERFSLILESASTNQTSMYLCASSFQGRVRQPQHFGDGTRLSIL.

This clone has only a few counts. This chain uses TRBV6-1 with TRBJ1-5; no clear D gene. The CDR3 has 13 residues. The V end was cut by 4 bases, the J end by 4 bases, with 8 bases between. Germline CDR1 and CDR2: MNHNS and SASEGT. CDR3 protein: CASSVRVNQPQHF. In DNA form, the CDR3 reads TGTGCCAGCAGTGTACGGGTAAATCAGCCCCAGCATTTT.

The V and J genes are TRBV6-5 and TRBJ2-1; D is unclear. The V gene lost 6 bases and the J gene lost 12 bases, with 24 bases spanning the gap. The CDR3 has 15 residues. Germline-derived CDR1 and CDR2 are MNHEY and SVGAGI. CDR3 in DNA: TGTGCCAGCAGCTCACGCCGTCAACCTCAGACGGGGCAGTTCTTC. Translation: CASSSRRQPQTGQFF.

J is TRBJ2-7 and V is TRBV11-3, with D possibly TRBD1 on 6 matching bases. The CDR3 totals 13 residues. With 3 bases removed from V and 4 bases from J, the gap between germline ends came to 10 bases. CDR1 is SGHNT, CDR2 YENEEA, per germline. As DNA, the CDR3 is TGTGCCAGCAGCTTGGCCAGGGGATACGAGCAGTACTTC. Amino acid sequence: CASSLARGYEQYF.

The chain has TRBV6-5 and TRBJ1-6; D unresolved. The CDR3 has 14 amino acids. Trimming shortened V by 8 bases and J by 5 bases, and 13 bases separated the two germline ends. Germline V gives CDR1 MNHEY, CDR2 SVGAGI. In nucleotides, the CDR3 is TGTGCCAGCTGGAAGGGAGAGAATAATTCACCCCTCCACTTT. Its protein is CASWKGENNSPLHF.

CDR3 sequence: CASSLGPRQGAGEQFF. The CDR3 DNA follows: TGCGCCAGCAGCCTGGGACCAAGACAGGGGGCAGGGGAGCAGTTCTTC. This chain uses TRBV5-1 with TRBJ2-1, with 10 nucleotides matching TRBD1. The length of the CDR3 is 16 residues. V lost 4 bases and J lost 10; bases outside the gene matches: 14. Per germline, CDR1 SGHRS and CDR2 YFSETQ. The full variable domain, rest sourced from reference TRBV5-1 and TRBJ2-1, is KAGVTQTPRYLIKTRGQQVTLSCSPISGHRSVSWYQQTPGQGLQFLFEYFSETQRNKGNFPGRFSGRQFSNSRSEMNVSTLELGDSALYLCASSLGPRQGAGEQFFGPGTRLTVL.

This clone has just a few counts. The V gene is TRBV6-1, the J gene TRBJ1-4, with 7 bases that match TRBD1. Germline CDR1 MNHNS, CDR2 SASEGT. The ends lost 0 bases at V and 9 bases at J; junction bases unmatched: 7. CDR3 length equals 15 residues. This CDR3 is CASSEAATGLQKLFF. In nucleotides, the CDR3 is TGTGCCAGCAGTGAAGCTGCGACAGGGTTACAAAAACTGTTTTTT.

By share, this clone counts as hyperexpanded (1% or more). This chain uses TRBV10-2 with TRBJ2-7, with D hard to call. V lost 3 bases and J lost 5, with 8 bases in between. CDR1 and CDR2 (germline): WSHSY, SAAADI. The CDR3 has 12 amino acids. The CDR3 protein is CASSDFPNEQYF. For the CDR3, the DNA is TGCGCCAGCAGTGACTTTCCTAACGAGCAGTACTTC.

The J gene is TRBJ2-7, the V gene TRBV28; a possible D gene is TRBD2 (6 bases). The CDR3 contains 13 residues. Trimming left V 5 bases short and J 5 bases short, with 13 bases between. The V gene's germline CDR1 is MDHEN and CDR2 SYDVKM. CDR3 DNA sequence: TGTGCCAGCAGTCGCTTAACTAGCAACGAGCAGTACTTC. Amino acid sequence: CASSRLTSNEQYF.

This clone has more than one count but fewer than ten. The chain is built from TRBV10-3 and TRBJ1-1; D unclear. This CDR3 has 14 residues. V was trimmed by 9 bases and J by 0 bases, leaving 14 bases between them. Per germline, CDR1 ENHRY and CDR2 SYGVKD. The CDR3 DNA is TGTGCCATTTCCCGTAACGGGATGAACACTGAAGCTTTCTTT. This translates into CAISRNGMNTEAFF.

V gene TRBV30 combines with J gene TRBJ2-1, with D unresolved. The V gene's germline CDR1 is GTSNPN and CDR2 SVGIG (reference sequence). Trimming removed 1 base at V and 0 bases at J, with 13 bases between. There are 16 residues in the CDR3. CDR3 in DNA: TGTGCCTGGAGTGATCCCCGGTTTACCTCCTACAATGAGCAGTTCTTC. Amino acids: CAWSDPRFTSYNEQFF. The whole variable domain, remainder taken from reference TRBV30 and TRBJ2-1, is SQTIHQWPATLVQPVGSPLSLECTVEGTSNPNLYWYRQAAGRGLQLLFYSVGIGQISSEVPQNLSASRPQDRQFILSSKKLLLSDSGFYLCAWSDPRFTSYNEQFFGPGTRLTVL.

The chain employs TRBV30 and TRBJ2-3, with D perhaps matching TRBD2 (6 bases). This CDR3 is built from 15 residues. Looked up from germline, CDR1 is GTSNPN and CDR2 is SVGIG (reference sequence). V lost 3 bases and J lost 1, with 14 bases in between. The CDR3 DNA reads as TGTGCCTGGAGCCCGGGACTTCATGGCACAGATACGCAGTATTTT. It is translated as CAWSPGLHGTDTQYF.

V is TRBV30 and J is TRBJ1-5; no definite D call. The CDR3 covers 15 residues. The V and J ends lost 1 base and 1 base respectively, with 11 bases between them. Germline lookup yields CDR1 GTSNPN and CDR2 SVGIG (reference sequence). The CDR3 reads CAWSAEVQSNQPQHF. The CDR3 DNA sequence: TGTGCCTGGAGTGCAGAGGTCCAGAGCAATCAGCCCCAGCATTTT.